The T cell receptor (beta chain) described here comes from a study of blood T cell repertoires in COVID-19. As for the study in general: The study drew acute and convalescent COVID-19 samples from the United States, Italy and Spain.

Authors' processing steps: The authors estimated nucleated cell counts from reference gene primer amplification. Assay: immunoSEQ multiplex PCR; the TCRdb copy retains only in-frame clones and omits some. Clonal size and the V and J genes are those of that table, whereas D and trimming came from the DNA. In the table there are about 250,000 clones, roughly 80% of which are singletons. This CDR3 spans 14 amino acids. Per the germline V gene, CDR1 is MDHEN and CDR2 is SYDVKM. Deletions cut 1 base from V and 3 bases from J, with 10 bases between. This clonotype was sampled from a woman aged 65 to 85 with acute or convalescent COVID-19. Specimen: peripheral blood. The rearrangement uses TRBV28 and TRBJ2-7; TRBD1 is a possible D gene (5 bases). In nucleotides, the CDR3 is TGTGCCAGCAGTTTATCAGGGCCGGTCTACGAGCAGTACTTC. As protein: CASSLSGPVYEQYF.